Listed here is a single TCR beta chain. Its antigen is not identified. The data derive from a study of T cell responses to AZD1222 COVID-19 vaccine. V gave up 1 base and J gave up 7 bases, with 12 bases separating them. The CDR3 covers 14 residues. Looked up from germline, CDR1 is SGDLS and CDR2 is YYNGEE. Study results and caveats: Samples come after the peak T cell response, not at day 14.

Profiling relied on immunoSEQ multiplex PCR, and the TCRdb table lists in-frame clones only, not all of them. The sample holds 150,000 to 160,000 clones, more than 90% seen once. This sequence was found in an adult in good health. This chain connects TRBV9 to TRBJ1-5; no reliable D call. This sample comprised peripheral blood, obtained on day 0 of AZD1222 vaccination. Written as DNA, the CDR3 is TGTGCCAGCAGCGTACAGCCGACGGGACAGCCCCAGCATTTT. Residues: CASSVQPTGQPQHF.